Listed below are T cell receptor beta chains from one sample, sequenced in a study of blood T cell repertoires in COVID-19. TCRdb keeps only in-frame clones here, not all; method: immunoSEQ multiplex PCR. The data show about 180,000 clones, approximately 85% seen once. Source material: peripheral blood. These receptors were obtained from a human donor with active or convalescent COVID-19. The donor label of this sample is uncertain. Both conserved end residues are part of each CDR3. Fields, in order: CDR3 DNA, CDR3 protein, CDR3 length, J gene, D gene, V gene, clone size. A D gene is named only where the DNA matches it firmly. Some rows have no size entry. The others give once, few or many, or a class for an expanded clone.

cdr3_nt: TGTGCCAGCAGTTCTTGGGGGGGGGTTAAAAACATTCAGTACTTC
cdr3_aa: CASSSWGGVKNIQYF
cdr3_length: 15
j_call: TRBJ2-4
d_call: TRBD2
v_call: TRBV27
clone_size: .

cdr3_nt: TGTGCCAGCAGCCAACAACAGGGCATGGAGGGCTACACCTTC
cdr3_aa: CASSQQQGMEGYTF
cdr3_length: 14
j_call: TRBJ1-2
d_call: .
v_call: TRBV3-1/TRBV3-2
clone_size: .

cdr3_nt: TGTGCCAGCAGCGCCCACACAGGGCTTAATTCACCCCTCCACTTT
cdr3_aa: CASSAHTGLNSPLHF
cdr3_length: 15
j_call: TRBJ1-6
d_call: .
v_call: TRBV7-9
clone_size: .

cdr3_nt: TGTGCCAGCAGCGGACTAGCGGGGGGCCCAGATACGCAGTATTTT
cdr3_aa: CASSGLAGGPDTQYF
cdr3_length: 15
j_call: TRBJ2-3
d_call: TRBD2
v_call: TRBV9
clone_size: once

cdr3_nt: TGTGCCAGCAGCTTATTAGCGGGAGTCGGGTATTTT
cdr3_aa: CASSLLAGVGYF
cdr3_length: 12
j_call: TRBJ2-3
d_call: TRBD2
v_call: TRBV7-9
clone_size: once

cdr3_nt: TGCGCCAGCAGTGAGTCAGGCGGGAGATCGAGCTCCTACAATGAGCAGTTCTTC
cdr3_aa: CASSESGGRSSSYNEQFF
cdr3_length: 18
j_call: TRBJ2-1
d_call: TRBD2
v_call: TRBV10-1
clone_size: .

cdr3_nt: TGTGCCAGCAGCTCTTCTAGCGGCAAGCAGTTCTTC
cdr3_aa: CASSSSSGKQFF
cdr3_length: 12
j_call: TRBJ2-1
d_call: TRBD2
v_call: TRBV7-9
clone_size: .

cdr3_nt: TGTGCCAGCAGCTTTGACGGCGGGAGGGCGAGGAATGAGCAGTTCTTC
cdr3_aa: CASSFDGGRARNEQFF
cdr3_length: 16
j_call: TRBJ2-1
d_call: TRBD2
v_call: TRBV5-4
clone_size: .

cdr3_nt: TGTGCCAGCAGCCAGACAGGGCTAAATGAAGCTTTCTTT
cdr3_aa: CASSQTGLNEAFF
cdr3_length: 13
j_call: TRBJ1-1
d_call: TRBD1
v_call: TRBV7-2
clone_size: .

cdr3_nt: TGCGCCAGCAGGGACGGACAGGTCAATGGCTACACCTTC
cdr3_aa: CASRDGQVNGYTF
cdr3_length: 13
j_call: TRBJ1-2
d_call: TRBD1
v_call: TRBV10-1
clone_size: once

cdr3_nt: TGTGCCAGCAAGGTTGGGCAGGGGGCCCACGAGCAGTACTTC
cdr3_aa: CASKVGQGAHEQYF
cdr3_length: 14
j_call: TRBJ2-7
d_call: TRBD1
v_call: TRBV28
clone_size: once

cdr3_nt: TGTGCCAGCTCACCACCACAGGGGCCCCAGCATTTT
cdr3_aa: CASSPPQGPQHF
cdr3_length: 12
j_call: TRBJ1-5
d_call: .
v_call: TRBV18
clone_size: few

cdr3_nt: TGTGCCACCAGAAAATCCGGGGGGGATTCGGACACCGGGGAGCTGTTTTTT
cdr3_aa: CATRKSGGDSDTGELFF
cdr3_length: 17
j_call: TRBJ2-2
d_call: TRBD2
v_call: TRBV15
clone_size: .

cdr3_nt: TGTGCCACCGCGGCAGGGCAAATCTACGAGCAGTACTTC
cdr3_aa: CATAAGQIYEQYF
cdr3_length: 13
j_call: TRBJ2-7
d_call: .
v_call: TRBV6-5
clone_size: .

cdr3_nt: TGTGCCAGCAGCTTAGGTCTCGGGGGGAACACTGAAGCTTTCTTT
cdr3_aa: CASSLGLGGNTEAFF
cdr3_length: 15
j_call: TRBJ1-1
d_call: .
v_call: TRBV7-9
clone_size: .

cdr3_nt: TGTGCCAGCAGTTTATGGCAGGGACAGCGCAATGAGCAGTTCTTC
cdr3_aa: CASSLWQGQRNEQFF
cdr3_length: 15
j_call: TRBJ2-1
d_call: TRBD1
v_call: TRBV28
clone_size: .

cdr3_nt: TGTGCCAGCAGTTACCCGGGCAGGGGGGTCAATGAGCAGTTCTTC
cdr3_aa: CASSYPGRGVNEQFF
cdr3_length: 15
j_call: TRBJ2-1
d_call: .
v_call: TRBV6-5
clone_size: .

cdr3_nt: TGTGCCAGCAGCCGTCTAGGTTCGAACACCGGGGAGCTGTTTTTT
cdr3_aa: CASSRLGSNTGELFF
cdr3_length: 15
j_call: TRBJ2-2
d_call: .
v_call: TRBV11-3
clone_size: .

cdr3_nt: TGTGCCAGTAGTATGTGGGGGCTAGGTGAAAAACTGTTTTTT
cdr3_aa: CASSMWGLGEKLFF
cdr3_length: 14
j_call: TRBJ1-4
d_call: .
v_call: TRBV19
clone_size: .

cdr3_nt: TGTGCCTGGAGTCGGGAGGGGGCCTCCTATAATTCACCCCTCCACTTT
cdr3_aa: CAWSREGASYNSPLHF
cdr3_length: 16
j_call: TRBJ1-6
d_call: TRBD1
v_call: TRBV30
clone_size: .

cdr3_nt: TGTGCCAGCAGCCCCTATCTGGGGCATGGCTACACCTTC
cdr3_aa: CASSPYLGHGYTF
cdr3_length: 13
j_call: TRBJ1-2
d_call: .
v_call: TRBV2
clone_size: few

cdr3_nt: TGTGCCAGCAAGCCCTGGGGGGGTGGTAGTGGCTACACCTTC
cdr3_aa: CASKPWGGGSGYTF
cdr3_length: 14
j_call: TRBJ1-2
d_call: .
v_call: TRBV28
clone_size: .

cdr3_nt: TGTGCCAGCAGCCTACTCTATGGCTACACCTTC
cdr3_aa: CASSLLYGYTF
cdr3_length: 11
j_call: TRBJ1-2
d_call: .
v_call: TRBV7-9
clone_size: .

cdr3_nt: TGTGCCAGCAGTGACCGGACAGGGGCCTCCTACGAGCAGTACTTC
cdr3_aa: CASSDRTGASYEQYF
cdr3_length: 15
j_call: TRBJ2-7
d_call: TRBD1
v_call: TRBV2
clone_size: .

cdr3_nt: TGCGCCAGCAGCGAGTCACTAGCGGGGGGTGGAAATACGCAGTATTTT
cdr3_aa: CASSESLAGGGNTQYF
cdr3_length: 16
j_call: TRBJ2-3
d_call: TRBD2
v_call: TRBV5-1
clone_size: .

cdr3_nt: TGCAGCGTTGGGGACACCAAATACAATGAGCAGTTCTTC
cdr3_aa: CSVGDTKYNEQFF
cdr3_length: 13
j_call: TRBJ2-1
d_call: .
v_call: TRBV29-1
clone_size: .

cdr3_nt: TGTGCCAGCAGAGGAGAGCGCAGTGGAAACACCATATATTTT
cdr3_aa: CASRGERSGNTIYF
cdr3_length: 14
j_call: TRBJ1-3
d_call: .
v_call: TRBV4-2
clone_size: once

cdr3_nt: TGTGCCTGGAGTGTGGGACAGGGTCTTGGCTACACCTTC
cdr3_aa: CAWSVGQGLGYTF
cdr3_length: 13
j_call: TRBJ1-2
d_call: TRBD1
v_call: TRBV30
clone_size: .